This TCR beta chain was found in a study of vaccination and CD4 T cells after COVID-19. Indicated time point: late sampling 161 to 241 days after vaccination in a few convalescent patients. Treatment reported: roughly 10-day PBMC culture with coronavirus spike peptide pools or control peptides (ViraFEST assay). In the ViraFEST assay, peptide-pool expansion preceded TCR sequencing of expanded clonotypes. This clonotype was counted a single time. Its antigen is not known. The study sequenced cultured CD4+ T cell DNA using the Oncomine TCR Beta short-read assay. Genomic DNA extraction was carried out from cultured CD4+ T cells. TCRdb re-analysed the PCR reads in MiXCR, keeping a single row per CDR3 protein. The table lists 15,000 to 20,000 distinct CDR3 sequences, roughly half of them singletons. General study findings and limits: Within convalescent individuals, 304 out of 307 vaccine-specific clones proved to be spike mono-reactive. Convalescent patients showed a median around 90% of reactive clones that were seen only post-vaccination.

The TCR was taken from a human donor who had recovered from COVID-19. The sequences come from CD4+ T cells from blood, cultured in vitro, collected about 7 months after SARS-CoV-2 vaccination.

CDR3 sequence (DNA): TGCAGTGCTAGCGCGGGGGGTTCCTACAATGAGCAGTTCTTC. Protein: CSASAGGSYNEQFF. This sequence joins TRBV20-1 and TRBJ2-1; TRBD2 matches 8 bases. This CDR3 spans 14 amino acids. The germline gives CDR1 DFQATT, CDR2 SNEGSKA (reference sequence). The junction had 2 bases not matched to a gene; V was cut back by 3 bases and J by 1 base.